This TCR beta chain was retrieved from a study of PD-1 blockade in classical Hodgkin lymphoma. Findings of the study overall: What drove the repertoire differences, possibly disease activity or prior therapy, has not been defined. Complete responders started with a diversity level that resembled newly diagnosed patients at baseline. Before treatment, TCR diversity in newly diagnosed patients was reportedly lower than in healthy donors.

Regarding this clone: No antigen is known for it.

The sample's time point: cycle 4 day 1 (C4D1), after 6 weeks of nivolumab. Relapse was seen in all patients after autologous stem cell transplantation, and brentuximab vedotin exposure was variable. Clones were sequenced by immunoSEQ multiplex PCR, and TCRdb holds only the in-frame ones, with some missing. Of tens of thousands of clones listed, roughly 85% are singletons. CDR1 and CDR2 (germline): LGHNA, YNFKEQ. The CDR3 is 17 residues long. Trimming took 4 bases from V and 3 from J; bases not matched to a gene: 10. The chain combines TRBV4-2 with TRBJ2-3; 10 bases agree with TRBD2. The sequence was obtained from a human donor with classical Hodgkin lymphoma. This material consisted of peripheral blood mononuclear cells (PBMCs), taken before the fourth cycle of nivolumab. In DNA form, the CDR3 reads TGTGCCAGCAGCCGGCCAGCGGGGGGGCTTGGGACAGATACGCAGTATTTT. Amino acids: CASSRPAGGLGTDTQYF.